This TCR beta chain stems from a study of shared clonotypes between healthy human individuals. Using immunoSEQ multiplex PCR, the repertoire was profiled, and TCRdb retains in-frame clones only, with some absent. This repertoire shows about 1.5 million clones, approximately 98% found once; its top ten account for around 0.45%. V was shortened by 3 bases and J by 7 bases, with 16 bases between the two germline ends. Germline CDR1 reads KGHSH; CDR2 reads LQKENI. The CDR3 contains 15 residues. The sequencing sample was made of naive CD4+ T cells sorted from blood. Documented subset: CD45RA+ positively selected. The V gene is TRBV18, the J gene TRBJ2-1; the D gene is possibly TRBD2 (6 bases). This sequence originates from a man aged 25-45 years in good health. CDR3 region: CASSPLREVMNEQFF. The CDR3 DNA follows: TGTGCCAGCTCACCTCTGAGGGAGGTTATGAATGAGCAGTTCTTC.